The 24 T cell receptor beta chains below were found in one sample sequenced in a study of blood T cell repertoires in COVID-19. Repertoires were generated with immunoSEQ multiplex PCR, while TCRdb's copy carries only in-frame clones and drops some. In the table there are under 350,000 clones, around 89% of which are singletons. Sequences were obtained from peripheral blood. All receptors come from a man aged 35 to 55 with acute or convalescent COVID-19.

The chain combines TRBV30 with TRBJ1-6, with no clear D. The ends were cut back, 1 base at V and 8 bases at J, with 15 bases in the middle. The length of the CDR3 is 15 residues. Germline V gives CDR1 GTSNPN, CDR2 SVGIG (reference sequence). Written as DNA, the CDR3 is TGTGCCTGGAGTGGAAACGGTCTGGTGGATTCACCCCTCCACTTT. This sequence encodes CAWSGNGLVDSPLHF.

A single count supports this clone. The chain employs TRBV30 and TRBJ2-3, with 10 bases that match TRBD2. The trim removed 2 bases at V and 6 bases at J, leaving 5 bases unmatched. Germline V CDR1 and CDR2: GTSNPN, SVGIG (reference sequence). The CDR3 is 14 amino acids. Here the CDR3 reads CAWSLGLASDTQYF. CDR3 DNA: TGTGCCTGGAGTCTGGGACTAGCGTCGGATACGCAGTATTTT.

There are a few counts of this clone. V is TRBV7-6 and J is TRBJ1-3; the match to TRBD1 covers 10 bases. V dropped 4 bases and J dropped 2; count of bases not matched to a gene: 2. The V gene's germline CDR1 is SGHVS and CDR2 FNYEAQ. The CDR3 consists of 15 residues. In nucleotides, the CDR3 is TGTGCCAGCAGCTACGGACAGGGGGCTGGAAACACCATATATTTT. Protein sequence: CASSYGQGAGNTIYF.

V is TRBV27 and J is TRBJ1-6, with D hard to call. The CDR3 is made up of 14 amino acids. V lost 5 bases to trimming and J lost 2 bases, with 7 bases between them. The V gene's germline CDR1 is MNHEY and CDR2 SMNVEV (reference sequence). The CDR3 DNA is TGTGCCAGCAGTGTCCGGGCCTATAATTCACCCCTCCACTTT. It encodes CASSVRAYNSPLHF.

V gene TRBV7-9 combines with J gene TRBJ1-2; 12 bases line up with TRBD1. The junction had 5 bases not matched to a gene; V was cut back by 5 bases and J by 4 bases. In germline, CDR1 is SEHNR, CDR2 FQNEAQ (reference sequence). The CDR3 extends over 15 amino acids. CDR3 protein: CASSDGTGGRYGYTF. CDR3 in DNA: TGTGCCAGCAGCGATGGGACAGGGGGCCGCTATGGCTACACCTTC.

The chain links TRBV19 to TRBJ1-2; D perhaps matches TRBD1 (6 bases). There are 16 residues in the CDR3. CDR1 and CDR2 (germline): LNHDA, SQIVND (reference sequence). The V end was cut by 3 bases, the J end by 4 bases, with 18 bases between. CDR3 sequence (DNA): TGTGCCAGTAGTATGAGCGTAATAGGGGGATCCTATGGCTACACCTTC. Its protein is CASSMSVIGGSYGYTF.

The CDR3 loop reads CASSEGGGGAFF. The CDR3 DNA sequence: TGTGCCAGCAGTGAAGGGGGGGGAGGAGCTTTCTTT. This chain links TRBV12-3 or TRBV12-4 with TRBJ1-1; D is possibly TRBD1 (6 bases). This CDR3 has 12 residues. The V end was cut by 5 bases, the J end by 10 bases, with 14 bases between.

V is TRBV5-1 and J is TRBJ2-2, with D unclear. There are 13 residues in the CDR3. Trimming removed 1 base at V and 7 bases at J, with 8 bases between. Germline lookup yields CDR1 SGHRS and CDR2 YFSETQ. CDR3 bases: TGCGCCAGCAGCTTGTCTCCGGGCGGGGAGCTGTTTTTT. Protein product: CASSLSPGGELFF.

V is TRBV5-1 and J is TRBJ2-7, with D maybe TRBD2 (6 bases). V was trimmed by 5 bases and J by 5 bases, leaving 44 bases between them. The CDR3 covers 23 residues. From germline, CDR1 is SGHRS and CDR2 YFSETQ. DNA for the CDR3: TGCGCCAGCAGTTCCCTGACTCAGGTTCGCCCCCCCGGGGGATTTCCCCGTTCCCACGAGCAGTACTTC. Translated, it gives CASSSLTQVRPPGGFPRSHEQYF. The complete variable domain, with remaining parts taken from reference TRBV5-1 and TRBJ2-7, reads KAGVTQTPRYLIKTRGQQVTLSCSPISGHRSVSWYQQTPGQGLQFLFEYFSETQRNKGNFPGRFSGRQFSNSRSEMNVSTLELGDSALYLCASSSLTQVRPPGGFPRSHEQYFGPGTRLTVT.

This clone was seen just once. The chain carries TRBV5-6 and TRBJ1-2; D not resolved. The CDR3 contains 12 residues. Trimming shortened V by 2 bases and J by 7 bases, and 9 bases separated the two germline ends. CDR1 is SGHDT, CDR2 YYEEEE, per germline. The CDR3 nucleotides read TGTGCCAGCAGCTTTCTCGGGTCTGGCTACACCTTC. Translated: CASSFLGSGYTF.

J is TRBJ1-1 and V is TRBV10-3, with TRBD1 as a possible D gene (5 bases). The V and J ends lost 3 bases and 1 base respectively, with 9 bases between them. Germline V gene data show CDR1 as ENHRY and CDR2 as SYGVKD. This CDR3 has 14 amino acids. CDR3 in DNA: TGTGCCATCAGTGACAGGGTAACGAACACTGAAGCTTTCTTT. Translating gives CAISDRVTNTEAFF.

The V gene is TRBV2, the J gene TRBJ1-2, with no clear D. Germline V gene lookup returns CDR1 SNHLY and CDR2 FYNNEI. The CDR3 sequence is 13 residues long. V lost 5 bases and J lost 5, with 12 bases in between. The chain's CDR3 is CASSPGLEYGYTF. The CDR3 DNA reads as TGTGCCAGCAGTCCGGGGTTAGAGTATGGCTACACCTTC.

The chain links TRBV7-9 to TRBJ1-1; TRBD1 matches 9 bases. Trimming cost V 6 bases and J 3 bases; bases outside gene matches: 8. The CDR3 consists of 15 residues. In germline, CDR1 is SEHNR, CDR2 FQNEAQ (reference sequence). The CDR3 coding sequence is TGTGCCAGCAGTCTTGGGGACAGGGATGACACTGAAGCTTTCTTT. Protein: CASSLGDRDDTEAFF.

This clone was found once. J is TRBJ2-7 and V is TRBV5-1; D perhaps matches TRBD2 (5 bases). The CDR3 contains 15 residues. V shed 5 bases and J shed 3 bases, with 18 bases lying between them. Germline values: CDR1 SGHRS, CDR2 YFSETQ. CDR3 region: CASRLNGERIYEQYF. The CDR3 coding sequence is TGCGCCAGCAGACTTAACGGGGAGAGAATCTACGAGCAGTACTTC.

The rearrangement links TRBV5-1 to TRBJ2-3; D may be TRBD1 (7 bases). In germline, CDR1 is SGHRS, CDR2 YFSETQ. The CDR3 is 15 residues long. V was clipped by 3 bases and J by 3 bases, with 14 bases between them. CDR3 coding DNA: TGCGCCAGCAGCTGGGCGGGACAGTTTACAGATACGCAGTATTTT. It yields the protein CASSWAGQFTDTQYF.

This clone was recorded only once. The genes are TRBV10-3 and TRBJ2-3; a weak D match, TRBD2 (6 bases). The V and J ends lost 8 bases and 2 bases respectively, with 14 bases between them. The CDR3 is 14 amino acids. CDR1 ENHRY and CDR2 SYGVKD come from the germline V gene. As DNA, the CDR3 is TGTGCCATCGAGCTAGGACTACTCACAGATACGCAGTATTTT. This translates into CAIELGLLTDTQYF.

This chain uses TRBV2 with TRBJ1-5; no firm D call. V lost 4 bases and J lost 7, with 8 bases in between. The CDR3 contains 12 residues. Germline CDR1 reads SNHLY; CDR2 reads FYNNEI. The CDR3 DNA reads as TGTGCCAGCAGTGGATACGGGCAGCCCCAGCATTTT. This translates into CASSGYGQPQHF.

This chain joins TRBV2 and TRBJ2-3, with 11 bases lining up with TRBD2. The germline gives CDR1 SNHLY, CDR2 FYNNEI. The CDR3 totals 15 residues. Trimming removed 4 bases from V and 6 bases from J; junction bases left unmatched: 6. In DNA, the CDR3 is TGTGCCAGCAGTGCGCTAGCGGGGGGTCTTGATACGCAGTATTTT. It translates to CASSALAGGLDTQYF.

This sequence joins TRBV5-1 and TRBJ1-4; D is perhaps TRBD1 (5 bases). The CDR3 sequence is 15 residues long. Per germline, CDR1 SGHRS and CDR2 YFSETQ. Trimming shortened V by 0 bases and J by 2 bases, and 8 bases separated the two germline ends. The CDR3 loop reads CASSLEGATNEKLFF. CDR3 nucleotides: TGCGCCAGCAGCTTGGAAGGGGCTACTAATGAAAAACTGTTTTTT.

V is TRBV18 and J is TRBJ2-1; a weak D match, TRBD2 (6 bases). V was trimmed by 5 bases and J by 10 bases, leaving 9 bases between them. This CDR3 spans 11 amino acids. In germline, CDR1 is KGHSH, CDR2 LQKENI. The CDR3 loop reads CASSSRDEQFF. The CDR3 coding sequence is TGTGCCAGCTCATCGCGGGACGAGCAGTTCTTC.

This chain connects TRBV27 to TRBJ1-2; 7 bases align to TRBD1. Germline V gene lookup returns CDR1 MNHEY and CDR2 SMNVEV (reference sequence). V shed 3 bases, J shed 4 bases, and the junction held 11 bases outside the gene matches. This CDR3 has 16 residues. CDR3: CASSLVPDRRFYGYTF. CDR3 sequence (DNA): TGTGCCAGCAGTTTGGTCCCGGACAGGAGATTCTATGGCTACACCTTC.

This chain joins TRBV25-1 and TRBJ2-3; D remains unclear. The CDR3 runs to 13 residues. Trimming removed 6 bases from V and 0 bases from J, with 7 bases in between. The V gene's germline CDR1 is MGHDK and CDR2 SYGVNS. The CDR3 DNA follows: TGTGCCAGCAGGGAGATTAGCACAGATACGCAGTATTTT. Its protein is CASREISTDTQYF.

This sequence joins TRBV28 and TRBJ2-3; possible D gene TRBD2, 5 bases. V lost 7 bases to trimming and J lost 1 base, with 12 bases between them. Germline CDR1 and CDR2: MDHEN and SYDVKM. CDR3 length: 14 amino acids. CDR3: CASTLLGGTDTQYF. The DNA of the CDR3 is TGTGCCAGCACCCTCCTCGGGGGCACAGATACGCAGTATTTT.

This clone was recorded only once. The rearrangement links TRBV29-1 to TRBJ1-1; possible D gene TRBD1, 6 bases. This CDR3 comprises 15 residues. Per germline, CDR1 SQVTM and CDR2 ANQGSEA. V shed 3 bases and J shed 4 bases, with 18 bases lying between them. As DNA, the CDR3 is TGCAGCGTTGAGGGGGCACGTTATGGTATCACTGAAGCTTTCTTT. It specifies CSVEGARYGITEAFF.